This T cell receptor beta chain originates from a study of patients and donors after allogeneic stem cell transplantation (dated by TCRdb to the early 2020s). From the germline V gene, CDR1 is MDHEN and CDR2 is SYDVKM. The CDR3 starts with the cysteine, ends with the phenylalanine, and has 15 residues. Just CDR3 DNA is preserved here, 45 bases in frame from base 1. The junction carries 12 bases between V and J, which are trimmed by 5 bases and 4 bases respectively. The sample holds a few counts of this clonotype. Its specific antigen is unknown. The sample holds no much larger clone one base away, and base qualities are not on file. Preparation of the library involved RT-PCR. Sequencing took place on a NextSeq 550. TCRdb reworked the public reads: Q25 trimming with fastp, MiXCR clone assembly, productive beta chains retained. All rows with the same CDR3 protein become a single entry with the most common DNA and genes. This sample is represented by about 90,000 distinct CDR3 sequences; 48% of them were singletons. Of the sample, 60% to 65% is held by the ten largest clones.

The sequence came from a human donor who was either an allogeneic HSCT recipient or a stem cell or donor lymphocyte infusion donor (not recorded which). It is not recorded whose cells these are; they may come from a transplant donor. The specimen sequenced was blood, either unsorted or a sorted T cell fraction (not recorded which). The chain is assembled from TRBV28 and TRBJ1-6; a tentative D call is TRBD1 (6 bases match). The CDR3 protein: CASSLGTPYNSPLHF. The nucleotide sequence is given as TGTGCCAGCAGTCTCGGGACACCTTATAATTCACCCCTCCACTTT. This CDR3, with the reference TRBV28 and TRBJ1-6 proteins standing in past its ends, gives the full variable domain DVKVTQSSRYLVKRTGEKVFLECVQDMDHENMFWYRQDPGLGLRLIYFSYDVKMKEKGDIPEGYSVSREKKERFSLILESASTNQTSMYLCASSLGTPYNSPLHFGNGTRLTVT.